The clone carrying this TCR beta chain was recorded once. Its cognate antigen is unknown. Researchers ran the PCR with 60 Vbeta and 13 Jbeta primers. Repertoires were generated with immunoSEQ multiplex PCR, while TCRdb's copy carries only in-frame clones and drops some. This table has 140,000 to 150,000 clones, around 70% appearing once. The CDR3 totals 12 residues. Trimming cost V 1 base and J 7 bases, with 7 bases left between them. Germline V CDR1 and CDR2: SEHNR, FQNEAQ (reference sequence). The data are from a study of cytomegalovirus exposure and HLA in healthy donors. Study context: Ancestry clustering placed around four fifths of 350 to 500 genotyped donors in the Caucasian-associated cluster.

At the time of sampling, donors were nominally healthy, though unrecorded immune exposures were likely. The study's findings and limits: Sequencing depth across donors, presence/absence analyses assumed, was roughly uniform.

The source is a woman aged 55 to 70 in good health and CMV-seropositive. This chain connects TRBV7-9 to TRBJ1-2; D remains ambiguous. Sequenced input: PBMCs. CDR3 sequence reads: CASSLGSPGYTF. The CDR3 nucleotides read TGTGCCAGCAGCTTAGGGAGTCCTGGCTACACCTTC.